This TCR beta chain was retrieved from a study of CD8 T cells in ankylosing spondylitis. Findings and caveats of the study: Seven to nine highly homologous variants made up a TCR beta motif, and this motif appeared characteristic of ankylosing spondylitis blood.

Remarks on this clonotype: Its antigen is unknown.

Trimming removed 6 bases from V and 7 bases from J, with 19 bases in between. The length of the CDR3 is 15 residues. Germline V gene lookup returns CDR1 MNHNS and CDR2 SASEGT. TCRdb redid the calling of the 5' RACE reads with MiXCR, one entry per CDR3 protein. The table includes 700,000 or so distinct CDR3 sequences, about 20% detected once. The clonotype was recovered from a male donor with ankylosing spondylitis. The chain carries TRBV6-1 and TRBJ1-5; maybe TRBD1 (5 bases). The sequenced sample was blood, either unsorted or a sorted T cell fraction (not recorded which). CDR3 DNA: TGTGCCAGCAGGGCCAGGACGGGGACTGAGCAGCCCCAGCATTTT. Translation: CASRARTGTEQPQHF.